One sample yielded the 3 T cell receptor beta chains listed below, sequenced in a study of blood T cell repertoires in COVID-19. The protocol was immunoSEQ multiplex PCR, while the TCRdb copy is restricted to in-frame clones and leaves out a portion. This sample yields some 160,000 clones, of which around 77% are seen a single time; 7% to 9% belongs to the top ten. The source material was peripheral blood. The receptor source for this set is a man aged 50-59 years with active or convalescent COVID-19.

The rearrangement links TRBV5-1 to TRBJ2-1; TRBD1 matches 7 bases. This CDR3 is built from 15 residues. The J segment lost 5 bases and the V segment lost 3 bases, leaving 8 bases of the junction unmatched. CDR1 SGHRS and CDR2 YFSETQ come from the germline V gene. As DNA, the CDR3 is TGCGCCAGCAGCTGGCGACAGGGAAGTGACAATGAGCAGTTCTTC. It specifies CASSWRQGSDNEQFF. Together with reference TRBV5-1 and TRBJ2-1, the CDR3 gives the full variable domain: KAGVTQTPRYLIKTRGQQVTLSCSPISGHRSVSWYQQTPGQGLQFLFEYFSETQRNKGNFPGRFSGRQFSNSRSEMNVSTLELGDSALYLCASSWRQGSDNEQFFGPGTRLTVL.

This rearrangement joins TRBV27 to TRBJ1-6; no firm D call. CDR3 length: 16 residues. Germline CDR1 is MNHEY and CDR2 is SMNVEV (reference sequence). Trimming took 7 bases from V and 0 from J, leaving 13 bases between them. CDR3 sequence reads: CASTQLASSYNSPLHF. CDR3 in DNA: TGTGCCAGCACCCAATTGGCTAGCTCCTATAATTCACCCCTCCACTTT.

This clone was recorded only once. The chain links TRBV19 to TRBJ1-1; D may be TRBD1 (6 bases). The CDR3 covers 14 residues. Germline CDR1 is LNHDA and CDR2 is SQIVND (reference sequence). Trimming stripped 4 bases from V and 2 bases from J, with 11 bases between. CDR3 sequence (DNA): TGTGCCAGTAGTACGGGACAAAGTAACACTGAAGCTTTCTTT. This gives the protein CASSTGQSNTEAFF.